Listed below are T cell receptor beta chains from one sample, sequenced in a study of blood T cell repertoires in COVID-19. Assay used: immunoSEQ multiplex PCR; TCRdb lists only in-frame clones, some missing. The sample lists approximately 52,000 clones; roughly 84% were seen once. The sample was peripheral blood. The receptors derive from a woman aged 80 or over with acute or convalescent COVID-19. CDR3s include the opening cysteine and the closing phenylalanine or tryptophan. Fields, in order: V gene, J gene, clone size, CDR3 protein. A row's size may be missing; if present it is once, few, many or a size class.

v_gene: TRBV5-4; j_gene: TRBJ2-7; abundance: NA; CDR3aa: CASSPGQDRPYEQYF
v_gene: TRBV30; j_gene: TRBJ2-7; abundance: NA; CDR3aa: CAWSVLTGSREQYF
v_gene: TRBV4-2; j_gene: TRBJ2-5; abundance: NA; CDR3aa: CASSQGTSEEQETQYF
v_gene: TRBV6-5; j_gene: TRBJ1-1; abundance: NA; CDR3aa: CASREGGFDEAFF
v_gene: TRBV14; j_gene: TRBJ2-5; abundance: once; CDR3aa: CASSQWQSHEETQYF
v_gene: TRBV18; j_gene: TRBJ1-1; abundance: NA; CDR3aa: CASSSGLRAEAFF
v_gene: TRBV7-3; j_gene: TRBJ2-4; abundance: once; CDR3aa: CASSTGTGDPQYF
v_gene: TRBV19; j_gene: TRBJ1-5; abundance: NA; CDR3aa: CASSETGGARGQPQHF
v_gene: TRBV27; j_gene: TRBJ2-7; abundance: NA; CDR3aa: CASSRDRDYEQYF
v_gene: TRBV12-3/TRBV12-4; j_gene: TRBJ1-1; abundance: NA; CDR3aa: CASSSGTGEAFF
v_gene: TRBV11-2; j_gene: TRBJ2-7; abundance: NA; CDR3aa: CASSPSGGVPYEQYF
v_gene: TRBV6-5; j_gene: TRBJ2-7; abundance: NA; CDR3aa: CASSYSSGLIPEQYF
v_gene: TRBV19; j_gene: TRBJ2-2; abundance: NA; CDR3aa: CASSIWGAGELFF
v_gene: TRBV6-1; j_gene: TRBJ2-7; abundance: NA; CDR3aa: CASSVAAGIPGEQYF
v_gene: TRBV27; j_gene: TRBJ1-2; abundance: NA; CDR3aa: CASSGIGTGEANYGYTF
v_gene: TRBV19; j_gene: TRBJ1-6; abundance: NA; CDR3aa: CASSMGQLNSPLHF
v_gene: TRBV7-8; j_gene: TRBJ1-1; abundance: NA; CDR3aa: CASSLAQASSEAFF
v_gene: TRBV7-9; j_gene: TRBJ1-2; abundance: NA; CDR3aa: CASSSQGDYGYTF
v_gene: TRBV18; j_gene: TRBJ2-1; abundance: NA; CDR3aa: CASSPSSGGAYNEQFF
v_gene: TRBV6-5; j_gene: TRBJ1-5; abundance: NA; CDR3aa: CASRSNQPQHF
v_gene: TRBV3-1/TRBV3-2; j_gene: TRBJ1-2; abundance: NA; CDR3aa: CASSQVGQEHGYTF
v_gene: TRBV27; j_gene: TRBJ2-7; abundance: NA; CDR3aa: CASSTKTGGSPYEQYF
v_gene: TRBV4-1; j_gene: TRBJ2-3; abundance: once; CDR3aa: CASSQGTGLGTDTQYF
v_gene: TRBV3-1/TRBV3-2; j_gene: TRBJ2-7; abundance: NA; CDR3aa: CASSQPSGSYEQYF
v_gene: TRBV30; j_gene: TRBJ1-5; abundance: few; CDR3aa: CAWSMGGGNQPQHF
v_gene: TRBV4-1; j_gene: TRBJ2-1; abundance: NA; CDR3aa: CASRQTGSNEQFF
v_gene: TRBV12-3/TRBV12-4; j_gene: TRBJ2-1; abundance: few; CDR3aa: CASSSLQGNEQFF
v_gene: TRBV7-9; j_gene: TRBJ1-2; abundance: NA; CDR3aa: CASSRGQGSGYTF
v_gene: TRBV5-4; j_gene: TRBJ1-4; abundance: NA; CDR3aa: CASSLGDSLGREKLFF
v_gene: TRBV11-2; j_gene: TRBJ2-2; abundance: NA; CDR3aa: CASSLVGGGANTGELFF
v_gene: TRBV19; j_gene: TRBJ1-1; abundance: NA; CDR3aa: CASQGFTEAFF
v_gene: TRBV6-5; j_gene: TRBJ2-6; abundance: large; CDR3aa: CASSLAGANVLTF
v_gene: TRBV6-5; j_gene: TRBJ1-3; abundance: NA; CDR3aa: CASGTITSGNTIYF
v_gene: TRBV5-1; j_gene: TRBJ2-3; abundance: NA; CDR3aa: CASSLDFPQDTQYF
v_gene: TRBV11-3; j_gene: TRBJ1-2; abundance: NA; CDR3aa: CASSRGQLYGYTF
v_gene: TRBV18; j_gene: TRBJ2-2; abundance: NA; CDR3aa: CASSPIQGSSTGELFF
v_gene: TRBV6-5; j_gene: TRBJ2-5; abundance: once; CDR3aa: CASSTTEYQETQYF